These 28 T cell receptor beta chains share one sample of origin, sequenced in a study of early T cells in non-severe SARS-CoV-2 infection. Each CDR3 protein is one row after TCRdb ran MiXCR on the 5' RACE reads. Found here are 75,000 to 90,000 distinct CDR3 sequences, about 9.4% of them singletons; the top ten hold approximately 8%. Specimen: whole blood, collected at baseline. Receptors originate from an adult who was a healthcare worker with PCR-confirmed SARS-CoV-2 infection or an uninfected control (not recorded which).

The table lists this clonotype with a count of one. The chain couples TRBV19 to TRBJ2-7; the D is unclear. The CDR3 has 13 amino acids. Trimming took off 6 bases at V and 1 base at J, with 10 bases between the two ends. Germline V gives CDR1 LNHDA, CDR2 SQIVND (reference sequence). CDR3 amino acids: CASSTKASYEQYF. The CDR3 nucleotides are TGTGCCAGTAGCACTAAAGCTTCCTACGAGCAGTACTTC.

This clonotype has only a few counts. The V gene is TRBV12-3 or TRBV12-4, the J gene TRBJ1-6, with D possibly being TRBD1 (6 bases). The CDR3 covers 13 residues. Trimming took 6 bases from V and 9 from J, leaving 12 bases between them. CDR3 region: CASRQDSGSPLHF. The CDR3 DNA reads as TGTGCCAGCAGGCAGGACAGTGGTTCACCCCTCCACTTT.

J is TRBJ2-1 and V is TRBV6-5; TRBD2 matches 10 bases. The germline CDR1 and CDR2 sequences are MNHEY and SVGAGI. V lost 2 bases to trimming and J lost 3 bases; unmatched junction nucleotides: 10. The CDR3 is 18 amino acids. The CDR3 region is CASSYDSPLAGDYNEQFF. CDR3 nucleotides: TGTGCCAGCAGTTACGATAGCCCTCTAGCGGGAGACTACAATGAGCAGTTCTTC.

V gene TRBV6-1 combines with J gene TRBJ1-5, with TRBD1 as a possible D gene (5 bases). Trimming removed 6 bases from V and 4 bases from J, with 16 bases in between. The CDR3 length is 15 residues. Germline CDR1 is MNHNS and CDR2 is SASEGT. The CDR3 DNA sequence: TGTGCCAGCAGACCCCCAGGGTCGGATAATCAGCCCCAGCATTTT. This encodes CASRPPGSDNQPQHF.

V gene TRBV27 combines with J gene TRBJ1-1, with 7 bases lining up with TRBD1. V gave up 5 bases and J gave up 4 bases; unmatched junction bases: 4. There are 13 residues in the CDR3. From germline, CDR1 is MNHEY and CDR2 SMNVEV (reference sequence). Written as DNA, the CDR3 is TGTGCCAGCAGTCCAGGACAGGCCACTGAAGCTTTCTTT. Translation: CASSPGQATEAFF.

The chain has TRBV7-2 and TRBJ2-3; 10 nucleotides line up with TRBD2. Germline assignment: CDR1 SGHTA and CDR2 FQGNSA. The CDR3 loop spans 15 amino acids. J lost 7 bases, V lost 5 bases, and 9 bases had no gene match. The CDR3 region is CASSPTPSGRNTQYF. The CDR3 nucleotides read TGTGCCAGCAGCCCTACCCCTAGCGGGAGAAATACGCAGTATTTT.

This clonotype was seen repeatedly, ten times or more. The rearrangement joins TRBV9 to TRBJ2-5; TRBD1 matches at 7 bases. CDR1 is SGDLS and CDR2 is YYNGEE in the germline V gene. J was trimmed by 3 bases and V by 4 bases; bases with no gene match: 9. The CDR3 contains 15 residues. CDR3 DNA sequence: TGTGCCAGCAGCCTCCGGGACAGATCAGAAGAGACCCAGTACTTC. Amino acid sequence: CASSLRDRSEETQYF.

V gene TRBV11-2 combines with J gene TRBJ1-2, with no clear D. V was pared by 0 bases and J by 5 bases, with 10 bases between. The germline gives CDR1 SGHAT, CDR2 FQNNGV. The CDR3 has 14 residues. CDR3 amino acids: CASSLDVFQYGYTF. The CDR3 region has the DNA TGTGCCAGCAGCTTAGATGTCTTCCAGTATGGCTACACCTTC.

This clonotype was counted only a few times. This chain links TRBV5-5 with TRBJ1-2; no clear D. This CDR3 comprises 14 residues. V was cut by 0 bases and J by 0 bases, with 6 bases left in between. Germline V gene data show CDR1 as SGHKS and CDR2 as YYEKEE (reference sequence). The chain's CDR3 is CASSLVRANYGYTF. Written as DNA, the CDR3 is TGTGCCAGCAGCTTGGTGAGGGCTAACTATGGCTACACCTTC.

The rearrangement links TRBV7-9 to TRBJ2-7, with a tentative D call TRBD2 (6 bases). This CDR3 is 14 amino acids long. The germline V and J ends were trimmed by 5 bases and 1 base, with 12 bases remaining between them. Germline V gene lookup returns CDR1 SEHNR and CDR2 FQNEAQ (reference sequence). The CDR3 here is CASSAPGGSYEQYF. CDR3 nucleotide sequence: TGTGCCAGCAGCGCCCCCGGAGGGTCCTACGAGCAGTACTTC.

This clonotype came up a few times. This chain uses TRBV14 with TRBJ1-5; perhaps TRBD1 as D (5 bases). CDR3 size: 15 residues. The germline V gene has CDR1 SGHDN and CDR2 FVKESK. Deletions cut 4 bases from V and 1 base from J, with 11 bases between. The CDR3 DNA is TGTGCCAGCAGCCGGCGACCAGGGAGCAATCAGCCCCAGCATTTT. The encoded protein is CASSRRPGSNQPQHF.

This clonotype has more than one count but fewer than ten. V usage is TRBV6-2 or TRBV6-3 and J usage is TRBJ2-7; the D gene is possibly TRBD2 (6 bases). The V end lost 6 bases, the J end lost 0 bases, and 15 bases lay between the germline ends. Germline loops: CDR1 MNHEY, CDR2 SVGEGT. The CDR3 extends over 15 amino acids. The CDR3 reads CASRNVGLSSYEQYF. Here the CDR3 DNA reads TGTGCCAGCAGGAACGTGGGACTCTCCTCCTACGAGCAGTACTTC.

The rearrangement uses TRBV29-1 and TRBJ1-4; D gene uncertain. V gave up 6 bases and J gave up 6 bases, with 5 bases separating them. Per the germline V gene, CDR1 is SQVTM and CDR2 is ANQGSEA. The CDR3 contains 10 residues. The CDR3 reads CSVLDEKLFF. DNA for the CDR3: TGCAGCGTCCTAGATGAAAAACTGTTTTTT. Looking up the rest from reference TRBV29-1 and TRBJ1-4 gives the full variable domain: SAVISQKPSRDICQRGTSLTIQCQVDSQVTMMFWYRQQPGQSLTLIATANQGSEATYESGFVIDKFPISRPNLTFSTLTVSNMSPEDSSIYLCSVLDEKLFFGSGTQLSVL.

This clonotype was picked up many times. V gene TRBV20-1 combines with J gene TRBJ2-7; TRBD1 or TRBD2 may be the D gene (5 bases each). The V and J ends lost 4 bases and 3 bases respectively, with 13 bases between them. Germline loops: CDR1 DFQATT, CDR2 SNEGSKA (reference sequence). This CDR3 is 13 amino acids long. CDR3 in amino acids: CSANSPGSYEQYF. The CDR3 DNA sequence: TGCAGTGCTAATAGTCCAGGGAGCTACGAGCAGTACTTC.

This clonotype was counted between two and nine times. The CDR3 sequence: CASGNRRGYNEQFF. The CDR3 DNA follows: TGTGCCAGTGGGAACAGACGGGGCTACAATGAGCAGTTCTTC. This chain joins TRBV7-9 and TRBJ2-1; possibly TRBD2 for D (5 bases). The CDR3 covers 14 residues. Trimming took 9 bases from V and 3 from J, leaving 15 bases between them. In germline, CDR1 is SEHNR, CDR2 FQNEAQ (reference sequence).

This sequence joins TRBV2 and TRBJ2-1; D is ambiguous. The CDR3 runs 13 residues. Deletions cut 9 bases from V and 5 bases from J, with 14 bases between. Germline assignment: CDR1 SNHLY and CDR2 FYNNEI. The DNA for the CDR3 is TGTGCCAGGGCTCCCCAAGACAACAATGAGCAGTTCTTC. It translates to CARAPQDNNEQFF.

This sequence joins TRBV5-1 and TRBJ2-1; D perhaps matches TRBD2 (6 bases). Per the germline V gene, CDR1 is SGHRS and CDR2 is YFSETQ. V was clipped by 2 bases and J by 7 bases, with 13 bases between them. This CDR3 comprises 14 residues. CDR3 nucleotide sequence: TGCGCCAGCAGCTTCGACGGGACTGGGAATGAGCAGTTCTTC. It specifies CASSFDGTGNEQFF.

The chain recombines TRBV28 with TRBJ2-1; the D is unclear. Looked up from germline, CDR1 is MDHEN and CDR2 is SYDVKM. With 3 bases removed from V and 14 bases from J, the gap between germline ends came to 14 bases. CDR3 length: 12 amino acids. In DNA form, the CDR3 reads TGTGCCAGCAGTTTCGAGGTCTCAGGAAAGTTCTTC. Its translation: CASSFEVSGKFF.

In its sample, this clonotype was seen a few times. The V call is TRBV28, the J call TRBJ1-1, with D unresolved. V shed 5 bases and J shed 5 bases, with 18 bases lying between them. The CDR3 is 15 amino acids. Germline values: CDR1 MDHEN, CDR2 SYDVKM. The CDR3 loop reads CASSQYSAPQTEAFF. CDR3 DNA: TGTGCCAGCAGTCAATACAGTGCACCCCAAACTGAAGCTTTCTTT.

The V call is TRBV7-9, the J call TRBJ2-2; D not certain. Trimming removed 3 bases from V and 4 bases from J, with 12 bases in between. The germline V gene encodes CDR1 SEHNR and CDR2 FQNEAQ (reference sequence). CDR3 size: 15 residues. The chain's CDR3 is CASSFGDPGTGELFF. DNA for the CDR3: TGTGCCAGCAGCTTTGGTGACCCCGGCACCGGGGAGCTGTTTTTT.

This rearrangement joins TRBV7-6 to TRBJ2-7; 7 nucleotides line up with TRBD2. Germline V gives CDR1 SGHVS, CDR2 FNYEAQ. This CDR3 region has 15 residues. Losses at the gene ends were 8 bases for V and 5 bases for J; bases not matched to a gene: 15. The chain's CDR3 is CASEAGRTNCDEQYF. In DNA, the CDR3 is TGTGCCAGCGAGGCCGGGAGGACGAATTGCGACGAGCAGTACTTC.

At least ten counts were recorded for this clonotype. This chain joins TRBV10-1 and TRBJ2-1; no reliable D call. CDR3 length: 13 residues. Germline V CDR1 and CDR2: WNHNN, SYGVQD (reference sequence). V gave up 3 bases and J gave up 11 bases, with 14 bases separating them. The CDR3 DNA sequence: TGCGCCAGCAGTGAACTTGGACCCGGTAAGCAGTTCTTC. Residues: CASSELGPGKQFF.

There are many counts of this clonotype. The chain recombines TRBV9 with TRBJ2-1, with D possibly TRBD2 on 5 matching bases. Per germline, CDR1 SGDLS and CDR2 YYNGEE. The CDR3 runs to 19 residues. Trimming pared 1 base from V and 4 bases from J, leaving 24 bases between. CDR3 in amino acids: CASSVNPLVRGGPYNEQFF. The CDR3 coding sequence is TGTGCCAGCAGCGTAAATCCCCTAGTACGAGGAGGACCGTACAATGAGCAGTTCTTC.

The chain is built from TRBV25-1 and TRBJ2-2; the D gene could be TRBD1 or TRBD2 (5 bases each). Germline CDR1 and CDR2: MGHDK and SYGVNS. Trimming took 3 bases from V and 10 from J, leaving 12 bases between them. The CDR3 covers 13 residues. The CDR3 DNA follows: TGTGCCAGCAGTGATGGGGGACGGGTGGAGCTGTTTTTT. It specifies CASSDGGRVELFF. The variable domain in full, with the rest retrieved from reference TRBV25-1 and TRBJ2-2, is EADIYQTPRYLVIGTGKKITLECSQTMGHDKMYWYQQDPGMELHLIHYSYGVNSTEKGDLSSESTVSRIRTEHFPLTLESARPSHTSQYLCASSDGGRVELFFGEGSRLTVL.

CDR3 region: CASSSSGGEGNGYTF. The CDR3 DNA sequence: TGTGCCAGCAGCTCATCTGGGGGCGAAGGTAATGGCTACACCTTC. The chain joins TRBV7-9 to TRBJ1-2; possibly TRBD1 for D (6 bases). The CDR3 consists of 15 residues. CDR1 and CDR2 (germline): SEHNR, FQNEAQ (reference sequence). V was clipped by 4 bases and J by 6 bases, with 18 bases between them. The entire variable domain, with the rest obtained from reference TRBV7-9 and TRBJ1-2, is as follows: DTGVSQNPRHKITKRGQNVTFRCDPISEHNRLYWYRQTLGQGPEFLTYFQNEAQLEKSRLLSDRFSAERPKGSFSTLEIQRTEQGDSAMYLCASSSSGGEGNGYTFGSGTRLTVV.

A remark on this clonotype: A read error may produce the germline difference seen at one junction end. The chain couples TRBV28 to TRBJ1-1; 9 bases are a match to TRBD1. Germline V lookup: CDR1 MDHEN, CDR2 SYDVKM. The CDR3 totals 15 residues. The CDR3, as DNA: TGTGCCAGCATCCACACGGGACAGGGTAACACTGAGGCTTTCTTT. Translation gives CASIHTGQGNTEAFF.

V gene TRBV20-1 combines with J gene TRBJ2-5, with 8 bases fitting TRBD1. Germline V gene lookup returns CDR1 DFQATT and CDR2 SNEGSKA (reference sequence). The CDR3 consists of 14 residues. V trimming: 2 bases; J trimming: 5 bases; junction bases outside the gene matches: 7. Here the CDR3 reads CSARPTGGRETQYF. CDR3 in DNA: TGCAGTGCTAGACCTACAGGGGGGCGGGAGACCCAGTACTTC.

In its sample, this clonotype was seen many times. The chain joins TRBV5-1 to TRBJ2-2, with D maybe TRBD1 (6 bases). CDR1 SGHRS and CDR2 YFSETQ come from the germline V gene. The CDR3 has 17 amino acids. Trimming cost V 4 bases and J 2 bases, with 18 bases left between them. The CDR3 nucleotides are TGCGCCAGCAGCCCTCAAGAACTAGGGGGAAACACCGGGGAGCTGTTTTTT. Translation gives CASSPQELGGNTGELFF.